These T cell receptor beta chains were read from a single sample in a study of a mutant IDH1 vaccine in newly diagnosed glioma. This table comes from immunoSEQ multiplex PCR, and its TCRdb copy is limited to in-frame clones, with some not included. The table shows tens of thousands of clones, with roughly 87% occurring only once. No antigen has been assigned to these receptors. Sequencing used PBMCs, obtained from a glioma patient whose treatment included an IDH1 peptide vaccine. All receptors derive from a man in his thirties or forties with glioma. The CDR3 runs from the conserved cysteine through the conserved F or W. D genes are given only for firm matches. Clone size is stated in some rows and not others, as once, few, many or a class when expanded.

TRBV19	NA	NA	14	TRBJ1-5	CASTPRGGNQPQHF	TGTGCCAGTACCCCGCGGGGGGGCAATCAGCCCCAGCATTTT
TRBV5-5	NA	NA	12	TRBJ1-1	CASGQMNTEAFF	TGTGCCAGCGGACAGATGAACACTGAAGCTTTCTTT
TRBV5-1	few	TRBD1	16	TRBJ1-4	CASSKQGQGTNEKLFF	TGCGCCAGCAGCAAACAGGGACAGGGGACTAATGAAAAACTGTTTTTT
TRBV7-8	NA	TRBD1	16	TRBJ1-1	CASSLATGGVNTEAFF	TGTGCCAGCAGCTTAGCTACAGGGGGCGTGAACACTGAAGCTTTCTTT
TRBV5-1	NA	TRBD2	16	TRBJ2-3	CASSFGLAGAGDTQYF	TGCGCCAGCAGCTTTGGACTAGCGGGGGCGGGAGATACGCAGTATTTT
TRBV19	once	NA	15	TRBJ2-7	CASRRQALGHYEQYF	TGTGCCAGTAGGCGTCAGGCCCTGGGGCACTACGAGCAGTACTTC
TRBV13	NA	TRBD2	17	TRBJ2-7	CASSLDTIGGGSYEQYF	TGTGCCAGCAGCTTAGACACCATCGGGGGGGGATCCTACGAGCAGTACTTC
TRBV11-2	NA	NA	14	TRBJ2-7	CASSSTGGGYEQYF	TGTGCCAGCAGCTCAACAGGAGGGGGGTACGAGCAGTACTTC
TRBV6-5	NA	NA	15	TRBJ2-7	CASSPVRAVSYEQYF	TGTGCCAGCAGTCCGGTTAGGGCAGTCTCCTACGAGCAGTACTTC
TRBV6-1	NA	TRBD1	16	TRBJ1-1	CASSEVVGQAYTEAFF	TGTGCCAGCAGTGAAGTGGTTGGACAGGCCTACACTGAAGCTTTCTTT
TRBV5-4	NA	NA	15	TRBJ2-1	CASSRDLSSYNEQFF	TGTGCCAGCAGCCGGGACTTAAGCTCCTACAATGAGCAGTTCTTC
TRBV7-9	NA	NA	15	TRBJ1-2	CASTSDGIRNYGYTF	TGTGCCAGCACCTCGGACGGTATCCGTAACTATGGCTACACCTTC
TRBV19	NA	NA	16	TRBJ2-6	CASSDGGTAGANVLTF	TGTGCCAGTAGTGATGGGGGGACGGCTGGGGCCAACGTCCTGACTTTC
TRBV7-2	NA	NA	13	TRBJ2-2	CAKRQVSAGELFF	TGTGCCAAAAGACAGGTCAGCGCCGGGGAGCTGTTTTTT
TRBV15	NA	TRBD1	16	TRBJ2-1	CATSSTGVVRPNEQFF	TGTGCCACCAGCAGTACAGGGGTTGTGCGCCCCAATGAGCAGTTCTTC
TRBV19	NA	TRBD2	14	TRBJ2-1	CASSIRTSENEQFF	TGTGCCAGTAGTATTAGGACTAGCGAGAATGAGCAGTTCTTC
TRBV4-1	NA	NA	15	TRBJ2-6	CASSQAGTGANVLTF	TGCGCCAGCAGCCAGGCCGGGACAGGGGCCAACGTCCTGACTTTC
TRBV11-2	NA	TRBD2	15	TRBJ2-3	CASSPGTRGTDTQYF	TGTGCCAGCAGCCCCGGGACTAGGGGCACAGATACGCAGTATTTT
TRBV5-1	NA	TRBD1	15	TRBJ2-7	CASTETDRGFHEQYF	TGCGCCAGCACCGAAACGGACAGGGGGTTCCACGAGCAGTACTTC
TRBV2	NA	TRBD1	14	TRBJ2-7	CASSPLTGNDEQYF	TGTGCCAGCAGTCCCTTGACAGGGAACGACGAGCAGTACTTC
TRBV5-3	NA	NA	17	TRBJ2-5	CARSFGGAYSSQETQYF	TGTGCCAGAAGCTTTGGCGGGGCCTACTCCTCCCAAGAGACTCAGTACTTC
TRBV6-1	NA	NA	16	TRBJ2-1	CASSARRGGLNNEQFF	TGTGCCAGCAGTGCACGACGGGGTGGACTAAACAATGAGCAGTTCTTC
TRBV5-6	NA	NA	13	TRBJ2-1	CASSPEDSWEQFF	TGTGCCAGCAGCCCGGAGGACAGTTGGGAGCAGTTCTTC
TRBV28	once	TRBD1	15	TRBJ2-7	CASSPAGQGSDEQYF	TGTGCCAGCAGCCCTGCGGGACAGGGTAGCGACGAGCAGTACTTC
TRBV4-1	NA	NA	17	TRBJ1-2	CASSQSPPDGGFYGYTF	TGCGCCAGCAGCCAGAGCCCACCGGACGGGGGATTCTATGGCTACACCTTC
TRBV9	NA	TRBD1	16	TRBJ1-1	CASSVRGGQVGTEAFF	TGTGCCAGCAGCGTGAGAGGCGGACAGGTCGGAACTGAAGCTTTCTTT
TRBV6-6	NA	NA	15	TRBJ1-3	CASRLPGGIGNTIYF	TGTGCCAGCAGATTACCCGGGGGCATCGGAAACACCATATATTTT
TRBV15	NA	NA	16	TRBJ1-3	CATSSRGTASGNTIYF	TGTGCCACCAGCAGTAGGGGGACGGCTTCGGGAAACACCATATATTTT
TRBV6-6	NA	NA	12	TRBJ1-2	CASKDRAYGYTF	TGTGCCAGCAAAGACAGAGCCTATGGCTACACCTTC
TRBV18	NA	NA	13	TRBJ1-4	CASSPPGDEKLFF	TGTGCCAGCTCACCACCGGGGGATGAAAAACTGTTTTTT
TRBV19	NA	TRBD1	15	TRBJ2-7	CASSVGQGFVYEQYF	TGTGCCAGTAGTGTAGGACAGGGGTTCGTCTACGAGCAGTACTTC
TRBV18	NA	NA	14	TRBJ2-7	CASSPPERALRQYF	TGTGCCAGCTCACCACCTGAGAGGGCCCTTCGGCAGTACTTC
TRBV10-1	NA	TRBD2	15	TRBJ2-3	CASSGLAGDTDTQYF	TGCGCCAGCAGTGGGCTAGCGGGGGACACAGATACGCAGTATTTT
TRBV4-1	NA	NA	15	TRBJ1-4	CASSALGRNNEKLFF	TGCGCCAGCAGCGCACTCGGACGGAATAATGAAAAACTGTTTTTT
TRBV6-4	NA	NA	13	TRBJ1-2	CASTEDERYGYTF	TGTGCCAGCACCGAGGACGAACGCTATGGCTACACCTTC
TRBV27	NA	NA	14	TRBJ2-7	CASSPIDSPYEQYF	TGTGCCAGCAGTCCCATCGACAGCCCCTACGAGCAGTACTTC
TRBV4-1	NA	NA	16	TRBJ2-3	CASSQMSGTFTDTQYF	TGCGCCAGCAGCCAAATGTCAGGGACTTTCACAGATACGCAGTATTTT
TRBV7-9	NA	TRBD1	14	TRBJ1-2	CASSEQGALYGYTF	TGTGCCAGCAGCGAACAGGGGGCCCTCTATGGCTACACCTTC
TRBV7-6	NA	NA	15	TRBJ1-1	CASSSLHGGGTEAFF	TGTGCCAGCAGCTCACTACATGGGGGGGGGACTGAAGCTTTCTTT
TRBV9	NA	NA	15	TRBJ1-3	CASSPSGGSGNTIYF	TGTGCCAGCAGCCCCAGTGGAGGCTCTGGAAACACCATATATTTT
TRBV7-9	NA	NA	15	TRBJ2-3	CASSPGTHGADTQYF	TGTGCCAGCAGCCCCGGGACGCACGGTGCAGATACGCAGTATTTT
TRBV27	few	NA	14	TRBJ1-4	CASSLSGAREKLFF	TGTGCCAGCAGTTTATCAGGGGCCCGAGAAAAACTGTTTTTT
TRBV9	NA	NA	14	TRBJ1-1	CASTPGGSQFEAFF	TGTGCCAGCACCCCGGGGGGATCCCAATTTGAAGCTTTCTTT
TRBV19	NA	NA	16	TRBJ2-1	CASTLERGSSYNEQFF	TGTGCCAGTACCCTCGAAAGGGGGTCATCCTACAATGAGCAGTTCTTC
TRBV2	NA	TRBD1	16	TRBJ1-5	CATRGGTGDGNQPQHF	TGTGCCACCCGGGGGGGGACAGGGGACGGCAATCAGCCCCAGCATTTT
TRBV9	few	TRBD1	15	TRBJ2-1	CASSRRDSEYNEQFF	TGTGCCAGCAGTCGTAGGGACAGTGAGTACAATGAGCAGTTCTTC
TRBV5-1	NA	NA	14	TRBJ2-3	CASSLTPSTDTQYF	TGCGCCAGCAGCTTGACACCGAGCACAGATACGCAGTATTTT
TRBV18	NA	NA	17	TRBJ1-2	CASSPLRGDVGNRGYTF	TGTGCCAGCTCACCACTTAGGGGGGACGTCGGCAATAGGGGCTACACCTTC
TRBV7-8	once	TRBD1	13	TRBJ2-7	CASSSGTGSEQYF	TGTGCCAGCAGCTCCGGGACAGGGTCCGAGCAGTACTTC
TRBV5-4	NA	NA	14	TRBJ1-4	CASSLGGLNEKLFF	TGTGCCAGCAGCTTGGGGGGGCTTAATGAAAAACTGTTTTTT
TRBV7-2	NA	TRBD2	14	TRBJ2-1	CASSLAGGVDEQFF	TGTGCCAGCAGCTTAGCGGGGGGGGTGGATGAGCAGTTCTTC
TRBV12-5	NA	NA	12	TRBJ2-1	CASGLPRNEQFF	TGTGCTAGTGGTTTACCCCGGAATGAGCAGTTCTTC
TRBV7-2	NA	TRBD1	17	TRBJ1-1	CASSSTKTGRMNTEAFF	TGTGCCAGCAGCTCAACGAAGACAGGGAGAATGAACACTGAAGCTTTCTTT